The 17 T cell receptor beta chains listed next were all sequenced from one sample in a study of blood T cell repertoires in COVID-19. Sequenced by immunoSEQ multiplex PCR; TCRdb stores in-frame clones only, minus some. The table records about 60,000 clones, 90% of them present only once. Sequencing was done on a sample of peripheral blood. The receptors originated from a human donor with active COVID-19. The donor label of this sample is uncertain.

The chain carries TRBV2 and TRBJ2-1; TRBD2 is a possible D gene (7 bases). CDR1 and CDR2 (germline): SNHLY, FYNNEI. This CDR3 has 14 amino acids. Trimming pared 6 bases from V and 2 bases from J, leaving 11 bases between. The CDR3, as DNA: TGTGCCAGCAGGGGGGCGGGGGCCTACAATGAGCAGTTCTTC. Protein product: CASRGAGAYNEQFF. Supplemented by reference TRBV2 and TRBJ2-1, the full variable domain reads EPEVTQTPSHQVTQMGQEVILRCVPISNHLYFYWYRQILGQKVEFLVSFYNNEISEKSEIFDDQFSVERPDGSNFTLKIRSTKLEDSAMYFCASRGAGAYNEQFFGPGTRLTVL.

The chain employs TRBV5-4 and TRBJ2-7, with 10 nucleotides matching TRBD2. The CDR3 length is 16 residues. V shed 3 bases and J 0 bases; nucleotides not matched to a gene: 6. CDR1 SGHNT and CDR2 YYREEE come from the germline V gene (reference sequence). CDR3: CASSSGLAESSYEQYF. The CDR3 region has the DNA TGTGCCAGCAGCTCCGGACTAGCGGAGAGCTCCTACGAGCAGTACTTC.

V and J are TRBV27 and TRBJ1-6; 10 nucleotides agree with TRBD1. The germline V gene has CDR1 MNHEY and CDR2 SMNVEV (reference sequence). Trimming removed 2 bases from V and 11 bases from J; junction bases left unmatched: 3. This CDR3 region has 14 residues. The CDR3 region is CASSLGTGVTPLHF. CDR3 coding DNA: TGTGCCAGCAGTTTAGGGACAGGGGTTACACCCCTCCACTTT.

The chain combines TRBV6-6 with TRBJ1-1, with 10 bases that match TRBD1. The CDR3 consists of 14 residues. CDR1 MNHNY and CDR2 SVGAGI come from the germline V gene (reference sequence). V lost 7 bases and J lost 5; bases outside the gene matches: 7. The CDR3 spells CASTPGQGRTEAFF. CDR3 DNA: TGTGCCAGCACTCCGGGACAGGGGAGGACTGAAGCTTTCTTT.

CDR3 amino acids: CASSFTSASTDTQYF. The CDR3 nucleotides are TGTGCCAGCAGCTTCACTAGCGCCAGCACAGATACGCAGTATTTT. The chain carries TRBV7-9 and TRBJ2-3; 7 bases are a match to TRBD2. Germline trimming cut 3 bases from V and 0 bases from J; bases unmatched to any gene: 3. CDR1 is SEHNR, CDR2 FQNEAQ, per germline (reference sequence). CDR3 length: 15 residues.

The chain has TRBV12-3 or TRBV12-4 and TRBJ2-5; D uncertain. Trimming shortened V by 3 bases and J by 5 bases, and 10 bases separated the two germline ends. The CDR3 is 13 residues long. The CDR3 is CASSLKRSETQYF. Written as DNA, the CDR3 is TGTGCCAGCAGTTTGAAACGAAGCGAGACCCAGTACTTC.

J is TRBJ1-1 and V is TRBV5-8; D possibly corresponds to TRBD1 (5 bases). Germline CDR1 and CDR2: SGHTS and YDEGEE. V was shortened by 4 bases and J by 0 bases, with 13 bases between the two germline ends. CDR3 size: 15 residues. The CDR3, as DNA: TGTGCCAGCAGCCTTCTACAGGTGATGAACACTGAAGCTTTCTTT. Translated: CASSLLQVMNTEAFF.

This chain's CDR3 is CASSPGTAGTNEKLFF. The CDR3 DNA sequence: TGTGCCAGCTCACCCGGGACAGCCGGCACTAATGAAAAACTGTTTTTT. The V call is TRBV18, the J call TRBJ1-4, with TRBD1 identical over 7 bases. Germline-derived CDR1 and CDR2 are KGHSH and LQKENI. V lost 3 bases, J lost 2 bases, and 6 bases stayed unmatched. The CDR3 is 16 amino acids.

The chain is built from TRBV5-1 and TRBJ1-1; tentatively, D is TRBD1 (6 bases). Deletions cut 0 bases from V and 3 bases from J, with 18 bases between. The CDR3 runs to 17 residues. Germline values: CDR1 SGHRS, CDR2 YFSETQ. The CDR3 nucleotides are TGCGCCAGCAGCTTGGCCACCAGGAGTGAGGGGGACACTGAAGCTTTCTTT. Protein product: CASSLATRSEGDTEAFF.

This chain connects TRBV27 to TRBJ2-7, with 7 bases aligning to TRBD1. The germline V gene has CDR1 MNHEY and CDR2 SMNVEV (reference sequence). The ends lost 2 bases at V and 2 bases at J; junction bases unmatched: 3. The CDR3 is 14 amino acids. CDR3 bases: TGTGCCAGCAGTTTAGGAACAGGGGCCTACGAGCAGTACTTC. Residues: CASSLGTGAYEQYF.

This chain links TRBV6-6 with TRBJ2-2; TRBD2 matches 8 bases. Germline lookup yields CDR1 MNHNY and CDR2 SVGAGI (reference sequence). V dropped 1 base and J dropped 6; count of bases not matched to a gene: 4. This CDR3 is 15 amino acids long. The CDR3 loop is CASSYLAGTSGELFF. As DNA, the CDR3 is TGTGCCAGCAGTTACTTAGCGGGAACCTCCGGGGAGCTGTTTTTT.

The chain is built from TRBV2 and TRBJ1-2, with 7 bases that match TRBD1. Trimming removed 5 bases from V and 7 bases from J; junction bases left unmatched: 7. Germline CDR1 reads SNHLY; CDR2 reads FYNNEI. The CDR3 totals 13 residues. CDR3 protein: CASSSDREAGYTF. DNA for the CDR3: TGTGCCAGCAGTTCCGACAGGGAGGCTGGCTACACCTTC.

The rearrangement joins TRBV19 to TRBJ2-5; D is uncertain. V lost 10 bases and J lost 2, with 14 bases in between. This CDR3 spans 13 amino acids. CDR1 and CDR2 (germline): LNHDA, SQIVND (reference sequence). The CDR3 region is CAIPWARQETQYF. As DNA, the CDR3 is TGTGCCATCCCTTGGGCCAGGCAAGAGACCCAGTACTTC.

This clone was seen a few times. V and J are TRBV6-5 and TRBJ2-7; D is undetermined. Germline V gene data show CDR1 as MNHEY and CDR2 as SVGAGI. CDR3 length: 14 residues. The V and J ends lost 0 bases and 0 bases respectively, with 6 bases between them. The CDR3 spells CASSYSLFSYEQYF. In DNA, the CDR3 is TGTGCCAGCAGTTACTCCTTGTTCTCCTACGAGCAGTACTTC.

This chain connects TRBV16 to TRBJ1-3; D may be TRBD1 (6 bases). Germline V gene lookup returns CDR1 KGHSY and CDR2 FQNENV. This CDR3 spans 15 amino acids. Trimming pared 4 bases from V and 4 bases from J, leaving 14 bases between. The CDR3 coding sequence is TGTGCCAGCAGCCGGCAGGGGCTGCGAGGAAACACCATATATTTT. This encodes CASSRQGLRGNTIYF. The full variable domain, completed using reference TRBV16 and TRBJ1-3, is GEEVAQTPKHLVRGEGQKAKLYCAPIKGHSYVFWYQQVLKNEFKFLISFQNENVFDETGMPKERFSAKCLPNSPCSLEIQATKLEDSAVYFCASSRQGLRGNTIYFGEGSWLTVV.

Many counts were recorded for this clone. This chain links TRBV19 with TRBJ1-1; D gene uncertain. The germline gives CDR1 LNHDA, CDR2 SQIVND (reference sequence). The CDR3 extends over 11 amino acids. Trimming cost V 6 bases and J 11 bases, with 13 bases left between them. The CDR3 DNA is TGTGCCAGTAGAGACCCCGACGGGGCTTTCTTT. Protein: CASRDPDGAFF.

The V gene is TRBV2, the J gene TRBJ1-5, with a tentative D call TRBD1 (6 bases). Germline-derived CDR1 and CDR2 are SNHLY and FYNNEI. The length of the CDR3 is 13 residues. Between the trimmed V and J ends, which lost 7 bases and 9 bases, there was a span of 16 bases. CDR3 sequence: CASKAGAMGPQHF. The CDR3, as DNA: TGTGCCAGCAAGGCGGGGGCCATGGGGCCCCAGCATTTT.